The 8 T cell receptor beta chains below were found in one sample sequenced in a study of T cell responses to AZD1222 COVID-19 vaccine. The table came from immunoSEQ multiplex PCR; TCRdb's copy has only in-frame clones and leaves some out. The sample holds approximately 220,000 clones, roughly 91% seen once. Sequencing used peripheral blood, obtained on day 0 of MenACWY control vaccination. The receptors shown here come from an adult in good health.

The CDR3 here is CASSFGDIYTEAFF. In nucleotides, the CDR3 is TGTGCCAGCAGCTTCGGAGACATTTACACTGAAGCTTTCTTT. The chain employs TRBV5-8 and TRBJ1-1; D gene unclear. V was cut by 2 bases and J by 3 bases, with 11 bases left in between. The CDR3 is made up of 14 amino acids. CDR1 SGHTS and CDR2 YDEGEE come from the germline V gene.

The J gene is TRBJ2-2, the V gene TRBV24-1; D gene unclear. V lost 3 bases and J 4 bases, leaving 14 bases between the germline ends. CDR3 length: 16 residues. Germline values: CDR1 KGHDR, CDR2 SFDVKD. CDR3: CATSDELGGSTGELFF. The CDR3 DNA reads TGTGCCACCAGTGATGAGCTTGGTGGGTCCACCGGGGAGCTGTTTTTT.

J is TRBJ2-3 and V is TRBV7-7; tentatively, D is TRBD2 (5 bases). The V gene lost 5 bases and the J gene lost 4 bases, with 13 bases spanning the gap. CDR3 length: 14 residues. Germline V gene lookup returns CDR1 SSHAT and CDR2 FNYEAQ (reference sequence). The CDR3 sequence is CASSPVEGSDTQYF. The CDR3 bases are TGTGCCAGCAGCCCGGTCGAGGGTTCAGATACGCAGTATTTT.

A single count supports this clone. The chain joins TRBV6-4 to TRBJ1-1; D gene ambiguous. CDR1 and CDR2 (germline): MRHNA, SNTAGT. The CDR3 runs to 13 residues. The V gene lost 5 bases and the J gene lost 1 base, with 8 bases spanning the gap. CDR3 DNA sequence: TGTGCCAGCAGTAGAGAGACGAACACTGAAGCTTTCTTT. Translated, it gives CASSRETNTEAFF.

The chain links TRBV19 to TRBJ1-5, with D perhaps TRBD1 (5 bases). V lost 5 bases, J lost 5 bases, and 16 bases lay in between. The CDR3 consists of 15 residues. CDR1 and CDR2 from the germline V gene are LNHDA and SQIVND (reference sequence). The CDR3 loop is CASSAPGTDYQPQHF. The CDR3, as DNA: TGTGCCAGTAGTGCTCCCGGGACGGACTATCAGCCCCAGCATTTT. The complete variable domain, with remaining parts taken from reference TRBV19 and TRBJ1-5, reads DGGITQSPKYLFRKEGQNVTLSCEQNLNHDAMYWYRQDPGQGLRLIYYSQIVNDFQKGDIAEGYSVSREKKESFPLTVTSAQKNPTAFYLCASSAPGTDYQPQHFGDGTRLSIL.

This chain uses TRBV7-2 with TRBJ1-1; 8 bases align to TRBD1. The CDR3 totals 17 residues. CDR1 is SGHTA, CDR2 FQGNSA, per germline. Trimming removed 1 base from V and 0 bases from J; junction bases left unmatched: 7. The CDR3 DNA reads as TGTGCCAGCAGCTTAGGGACAGGGCTCTCTATGAACACTGAAGCTTTCTTT. Translation: CASSLGTGLSMNTEAFF.

This chain links TRBV7-8 with TRBJ1-2; tentative D call: TRBD1 (6 bases). The CDR3 covers 16 residues. Trimming removed 5 bases at V and 0 bases at J, with 16 bases between. Germline CDR1 and CDR2: SGHVS and FQNEAQ. CDR3 loop: CASSKKTGGPNYGYTF. The CDR3 nucleotides are TGTGCCAGCAGCAAAAAAACTGGGGGCCCTAACTATGGCTACACCTTC.

The gene calls are TRBV4-1 and TRBJ2-7; 9 positions match TRBD1. The germline CDR1 and CDR2 sequences are MGHRA and YSYEKL. The length of the CDR3 is 15 residues. With V trimmed by 1 base and J by 3 bases, 4 bases remained unmatched. This chain's CDR3 is CASSQVGGQGYEQYF. In nucleotides, the CDR3 is TGCGCCAGCAGCCAAGTTGGGGGACAGGGCTACGAGCAGTACTTC.